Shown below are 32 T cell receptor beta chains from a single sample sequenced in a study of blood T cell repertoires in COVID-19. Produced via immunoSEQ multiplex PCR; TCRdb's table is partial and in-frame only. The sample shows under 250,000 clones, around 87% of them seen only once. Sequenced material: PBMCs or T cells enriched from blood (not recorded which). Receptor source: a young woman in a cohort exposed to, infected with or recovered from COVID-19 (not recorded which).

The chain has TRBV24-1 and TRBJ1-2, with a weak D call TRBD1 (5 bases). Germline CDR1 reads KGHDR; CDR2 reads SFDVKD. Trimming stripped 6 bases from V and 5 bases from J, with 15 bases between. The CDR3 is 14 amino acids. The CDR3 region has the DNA TGTGCCACCAGTAATACGGACACGGAGTATGGCTACACCTTC. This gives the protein CATSNTDTEYGYTF.

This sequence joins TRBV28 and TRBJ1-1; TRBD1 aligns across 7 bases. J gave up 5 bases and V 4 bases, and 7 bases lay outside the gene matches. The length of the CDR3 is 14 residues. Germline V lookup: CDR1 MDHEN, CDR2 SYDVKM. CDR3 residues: CASSSPTGETEAFF. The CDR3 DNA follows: TGTGCCAGCAGTTCACCTACAGGGGAGACTGAAGCTTTCTTT. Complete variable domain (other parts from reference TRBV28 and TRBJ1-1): DVKVTQSSRYLVKRTGEKVFLECVQDMDHENMFWYRQDPGLGLRLIYFSYDVKMKEKGDIPEGYSVSREKKERFSLILESASTNQTSMYLCASSSPTGETEAFFGQGTRLTVV.

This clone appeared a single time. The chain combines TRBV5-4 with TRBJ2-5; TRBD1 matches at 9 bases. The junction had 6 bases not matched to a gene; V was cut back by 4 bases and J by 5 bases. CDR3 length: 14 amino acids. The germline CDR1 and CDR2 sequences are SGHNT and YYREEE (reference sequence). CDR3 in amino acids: CASSLDRGMETQYF. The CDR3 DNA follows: TGTGCCAGCAGCCTCGACAGGGGGATGGAGACCCAGTACTTC.

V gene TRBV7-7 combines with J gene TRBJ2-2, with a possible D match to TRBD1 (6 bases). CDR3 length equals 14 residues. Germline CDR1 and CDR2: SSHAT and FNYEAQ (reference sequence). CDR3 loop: CATTRGENTGELFF. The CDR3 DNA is TGTGCTACGACCAGGGGAGAGAACACCGGGGAGCTGTTTTTT.

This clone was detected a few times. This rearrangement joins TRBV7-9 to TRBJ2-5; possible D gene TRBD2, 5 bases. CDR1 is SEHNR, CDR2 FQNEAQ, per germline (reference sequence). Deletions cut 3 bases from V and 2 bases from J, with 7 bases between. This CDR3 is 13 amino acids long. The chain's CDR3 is CASSFGVQETQYF. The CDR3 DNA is TGTGCCAGCAGCTTCGGGGTTCAAGAGACCCAGTACTTC.

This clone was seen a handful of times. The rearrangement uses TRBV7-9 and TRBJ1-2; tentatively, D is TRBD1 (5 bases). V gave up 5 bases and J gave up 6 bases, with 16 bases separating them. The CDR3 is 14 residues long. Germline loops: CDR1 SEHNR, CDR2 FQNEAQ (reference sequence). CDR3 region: CASSTEGASDGYTF. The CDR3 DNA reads TGTGCCAGCAGCACCGAAGGGGCTTCGGATGGCTACACCTTC.

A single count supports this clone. CDR3: CASRTGPGNTIYF. CDR3 DNA: TGTGCCAGCAGAACAGGGCCAGGAAACACCATATATTTT. This sequence joins TRBV2 and TRBJ1-3; possibly TRBD1 for D (6 bases). V gave up 6 bases and J gave up 4 bases, with 10 bases separating them. The CDR3 length is 13 residues. Germline CDR1 and CDR2: SNHLY and FYNNEI.

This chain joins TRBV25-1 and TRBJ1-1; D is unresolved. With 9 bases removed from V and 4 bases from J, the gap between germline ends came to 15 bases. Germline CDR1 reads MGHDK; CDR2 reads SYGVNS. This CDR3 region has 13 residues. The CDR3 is CASLHPTGTEAFF. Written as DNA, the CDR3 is TGTGCCAGTCTACATCCAACGGGCACTGAAGCTTTCTTT.

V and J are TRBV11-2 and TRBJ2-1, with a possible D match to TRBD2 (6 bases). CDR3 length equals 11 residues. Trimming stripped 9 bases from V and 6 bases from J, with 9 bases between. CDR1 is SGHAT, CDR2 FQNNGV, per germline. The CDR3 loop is CASAGSNEQFF. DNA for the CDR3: TGTGCCAGTGCCGGGAGCAATGAGCAGTTCTTC.

This chain's CDR3 is CASSWGLSPSNEQFF. CDR3 bases: TGTGCCAGCAGCTGGGGCTTATCGCCGTCCAATGAGCAGTTCTTC. The chain joins TRBV11-3 to TRBJ2-1; D perhaps matches TRBD1 (5 bases). CDR1 is SGHNT, CDR2 YENEEA, per germline. This CDR3 is 15 amino acids long. V lost 4 bases, J lost 6 bases, and 16 bases lay in between. The variable domain in full, completed from reference TRBV11-3 and TRBJ2-1, reads EAGVVQSPRYKIIEKKQPVAFWCNPISGHNTLYWYLQNLGQGPELLIRYENEEAVDDSQLPKDRFSAERLKGVDSTLKIQPAELGDSAVYLCASSWGLSPSNEQFFGPGTRLTVL.

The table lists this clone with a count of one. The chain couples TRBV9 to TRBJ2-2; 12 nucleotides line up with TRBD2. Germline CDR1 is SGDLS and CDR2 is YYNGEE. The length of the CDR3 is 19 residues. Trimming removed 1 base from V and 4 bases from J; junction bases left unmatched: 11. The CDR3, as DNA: TGTGCCAGCAGCGTACCCGCCCTAGCGGGGGGGCGCGGCACCGGGGAGCTGTTTTTT. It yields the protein CASSVPALAGGRGTGELFF.

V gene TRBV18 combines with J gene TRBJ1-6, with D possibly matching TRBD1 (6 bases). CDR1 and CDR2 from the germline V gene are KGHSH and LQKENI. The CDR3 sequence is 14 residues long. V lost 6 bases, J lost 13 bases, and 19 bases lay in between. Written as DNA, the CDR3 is TGTGCCAGCTCCTCAGGGGCAGGGGAGAGCCCCCTCCACTTT. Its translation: CASSSGAGESPLHF.

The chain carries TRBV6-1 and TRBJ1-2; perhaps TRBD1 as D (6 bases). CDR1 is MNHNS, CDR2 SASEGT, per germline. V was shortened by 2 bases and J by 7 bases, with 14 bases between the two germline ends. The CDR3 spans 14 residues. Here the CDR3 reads CASSEPTGRGGYTF. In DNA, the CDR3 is TGTGCCAGCAGTGAACCTACAGGGAGGGGTGGCTACACCTTC.

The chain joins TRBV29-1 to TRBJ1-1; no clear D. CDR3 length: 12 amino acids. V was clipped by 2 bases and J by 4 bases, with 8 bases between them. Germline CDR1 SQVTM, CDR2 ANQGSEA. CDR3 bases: TGCAGCGTTGAACAGGCGGGCACTGAAGCTTTCTTT. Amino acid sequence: CSVEQAGTEAFF.

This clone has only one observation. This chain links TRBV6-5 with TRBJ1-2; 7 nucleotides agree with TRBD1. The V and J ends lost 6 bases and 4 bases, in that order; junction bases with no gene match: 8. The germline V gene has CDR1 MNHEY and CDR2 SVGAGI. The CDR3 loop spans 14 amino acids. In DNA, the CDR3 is TGTGCCAGCAGAAGGGGGACAGCCACCTATGGCTACACCTTC. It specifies CASRRGTATYGYTF.

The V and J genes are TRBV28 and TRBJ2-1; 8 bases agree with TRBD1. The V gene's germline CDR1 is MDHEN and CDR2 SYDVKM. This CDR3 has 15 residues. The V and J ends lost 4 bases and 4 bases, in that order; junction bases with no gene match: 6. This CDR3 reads CASSSTGGRYNEQFF. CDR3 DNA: TGTGCCAGCAGTTCTACAGGGGGACGATACAATGAGCAGTTCTTC.

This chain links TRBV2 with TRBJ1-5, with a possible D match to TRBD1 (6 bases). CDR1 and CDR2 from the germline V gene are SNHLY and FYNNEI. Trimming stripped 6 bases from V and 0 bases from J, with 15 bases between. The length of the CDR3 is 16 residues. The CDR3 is CASREKTGSSNQPQHF. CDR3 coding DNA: TGTGCCAGCAGAGAAAAGACAGGTTCTAGCAATCAGCCCCAGCATTTT.

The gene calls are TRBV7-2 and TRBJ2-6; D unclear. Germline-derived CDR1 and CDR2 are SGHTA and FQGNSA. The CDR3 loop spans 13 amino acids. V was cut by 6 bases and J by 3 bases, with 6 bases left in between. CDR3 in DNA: TGTGCCAGCAGTTTTTATGGGGCCAACGTCCTGACTTTC. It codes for CASSFYGANVLTF.

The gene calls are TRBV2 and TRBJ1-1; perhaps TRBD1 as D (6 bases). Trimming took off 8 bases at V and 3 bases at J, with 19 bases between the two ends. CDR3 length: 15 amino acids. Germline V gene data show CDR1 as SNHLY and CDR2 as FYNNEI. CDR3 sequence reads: CASARFPAGDTEAFF. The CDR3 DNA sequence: TGTGCCAGCGCGAGATTCCCGGCAGGGGACACTGAAGCTTTCTTT.

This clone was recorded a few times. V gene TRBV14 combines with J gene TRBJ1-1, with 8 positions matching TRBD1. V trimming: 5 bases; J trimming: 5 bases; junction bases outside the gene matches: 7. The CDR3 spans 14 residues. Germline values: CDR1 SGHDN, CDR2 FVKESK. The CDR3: CASSIQGASTEAFF. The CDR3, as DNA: TGTGCCAGCAGCATCCAGGGGGCGAGTACTGAAGCTTTCTTT.

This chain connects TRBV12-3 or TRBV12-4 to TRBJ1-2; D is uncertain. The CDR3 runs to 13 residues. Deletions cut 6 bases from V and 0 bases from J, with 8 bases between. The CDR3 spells CASSQVSNYGYTF. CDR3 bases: TGTGCCAGCAGCCAGGTCTCTAACTATGGCTACACCTTC.

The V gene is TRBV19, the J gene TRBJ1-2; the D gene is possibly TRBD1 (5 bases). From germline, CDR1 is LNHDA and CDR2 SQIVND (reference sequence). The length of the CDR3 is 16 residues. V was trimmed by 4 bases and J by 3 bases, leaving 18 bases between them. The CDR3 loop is CASSKLQEKGDYGYTF. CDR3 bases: TGTGCCAGTAGTAAACTACAGGAAAAAGGGGACTATGGCTACACCTTC.

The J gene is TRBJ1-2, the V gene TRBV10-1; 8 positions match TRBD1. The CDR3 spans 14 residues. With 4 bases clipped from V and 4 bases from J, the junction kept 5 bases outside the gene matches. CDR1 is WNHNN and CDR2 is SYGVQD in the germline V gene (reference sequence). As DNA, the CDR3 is TGCGCCAGCAGTGCCGGACAGGGTTCCTATGGCTACACCTTC. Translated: CASSAGQGSYGYTF.

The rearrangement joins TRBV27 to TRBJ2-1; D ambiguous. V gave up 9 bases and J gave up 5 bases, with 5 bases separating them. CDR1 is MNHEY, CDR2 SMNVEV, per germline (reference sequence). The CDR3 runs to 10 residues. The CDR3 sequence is CASPDNEQFF. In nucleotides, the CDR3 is TGTGCCAGTCCAGACAATGAGCAGTTCTTC.

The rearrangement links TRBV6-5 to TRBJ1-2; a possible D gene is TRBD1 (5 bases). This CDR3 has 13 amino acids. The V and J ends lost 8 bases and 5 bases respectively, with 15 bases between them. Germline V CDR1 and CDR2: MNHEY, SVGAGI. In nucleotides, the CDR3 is TGTGCCAGCGGGTATGTGCGGGGGTATGGCTACACCTTC. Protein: CASGYVRGYGYTF.

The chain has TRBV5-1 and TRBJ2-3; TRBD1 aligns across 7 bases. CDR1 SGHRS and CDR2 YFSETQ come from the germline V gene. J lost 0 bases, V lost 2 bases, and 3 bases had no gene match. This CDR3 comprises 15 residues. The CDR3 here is CASSFGTVSTDTQYF. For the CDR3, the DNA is TGCGCCAGCAGCTTCGGGACAGTTAGCACAGATACGCAGTATTTT.

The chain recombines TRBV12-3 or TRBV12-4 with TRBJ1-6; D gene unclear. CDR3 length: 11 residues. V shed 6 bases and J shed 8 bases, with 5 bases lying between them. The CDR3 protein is CASSLYSPLHF. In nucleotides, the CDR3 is TGTGCCAGCAGCCTATATTCACCCCTCCACTTT.

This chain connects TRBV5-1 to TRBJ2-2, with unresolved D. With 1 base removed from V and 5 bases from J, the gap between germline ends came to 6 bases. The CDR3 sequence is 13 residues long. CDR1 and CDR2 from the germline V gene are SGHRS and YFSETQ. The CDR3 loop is CASSLTQTGELFF. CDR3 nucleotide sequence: TGCGCCAGCAGCTTGACCCAGACCGGGGAGCTGTTTTTT.

The CDR3 coding sequence is TGTGCCATCTGGACAGGGAGGAGTTCACCCCTCCACTTT. Protein product: CAIWTGRSSPLHF. V gene TRBV2 combines with J gene TRBJ1-6; 8 bases align to TRBD1. The CDR3 is 13 amino acids. The V segment lost 10 bases and the J segment 9 bases; nucleotides outside the gene matches: 8. CDR1 SNHLY and CDR2 FYNNEI come from the germline V gene.

The chain's CDR3 is CASSLGQGTGQPQHF. Here the CDR3 DNA reads TGTGCCAGCTCACTAGGACAGGGAACGGGGCAGCCCCAGCATTTT. The V and J genes are TRBV18 and TRBJ1-5; the match to TRBD1 covers 8 bases. This CDR3 comprises 15 residues. The trim removed 4 bases at V and 7 bases at J, leaving 9 bases unmatched. Germline CDR1 is KGHSH and CDR2 is LQKENI.

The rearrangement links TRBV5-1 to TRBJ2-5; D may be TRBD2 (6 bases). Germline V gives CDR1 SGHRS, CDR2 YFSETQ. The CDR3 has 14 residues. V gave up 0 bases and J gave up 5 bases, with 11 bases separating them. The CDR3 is CASSLVLGGETQYF. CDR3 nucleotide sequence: TGCGCCAGCAGCTTGGTTCTTGGAGGGGAGACCCAGTACTTC.

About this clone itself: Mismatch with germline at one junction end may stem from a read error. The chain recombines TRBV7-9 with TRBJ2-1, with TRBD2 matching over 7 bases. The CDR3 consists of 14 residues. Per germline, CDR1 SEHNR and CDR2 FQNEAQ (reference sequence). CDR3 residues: CASSLAEPDNEQFF. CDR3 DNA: TGTGCCAGCAGCCTAGCGGAGCCAGACAATGAGCAGTTCTTC.